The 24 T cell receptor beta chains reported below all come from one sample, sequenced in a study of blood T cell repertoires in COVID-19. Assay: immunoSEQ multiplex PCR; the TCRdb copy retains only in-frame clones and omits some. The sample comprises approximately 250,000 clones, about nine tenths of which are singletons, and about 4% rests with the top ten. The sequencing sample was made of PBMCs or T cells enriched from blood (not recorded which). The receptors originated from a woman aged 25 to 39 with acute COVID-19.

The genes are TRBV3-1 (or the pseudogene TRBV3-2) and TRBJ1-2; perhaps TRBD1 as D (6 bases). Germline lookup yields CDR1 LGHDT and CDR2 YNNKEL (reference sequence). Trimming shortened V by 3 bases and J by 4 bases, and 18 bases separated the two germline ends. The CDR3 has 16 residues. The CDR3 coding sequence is TGTGCCAGCAGCCAGAGGGCGATCCAGGGGACCTATGGCTACACCTTC. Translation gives CASSQRAIQGTYGYTF.

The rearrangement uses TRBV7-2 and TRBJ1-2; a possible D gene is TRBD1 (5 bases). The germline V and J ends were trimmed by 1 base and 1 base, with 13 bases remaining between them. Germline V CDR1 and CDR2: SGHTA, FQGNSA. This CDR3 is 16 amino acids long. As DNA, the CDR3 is TGTGCCAGCAGCTTAGGATTCCTCCAGGGTAACTATGGCTACACCTTC. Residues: CASSLGFLQGNYGYTF.

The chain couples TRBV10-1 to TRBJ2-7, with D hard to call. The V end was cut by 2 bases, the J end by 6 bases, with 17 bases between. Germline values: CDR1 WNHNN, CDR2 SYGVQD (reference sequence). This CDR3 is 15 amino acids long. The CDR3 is CASSEETETWVEQYF. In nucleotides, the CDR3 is TGCGCCAGCAGTGAGGAGACCGAGACTTGGGTCGAGCAGTACTTC.

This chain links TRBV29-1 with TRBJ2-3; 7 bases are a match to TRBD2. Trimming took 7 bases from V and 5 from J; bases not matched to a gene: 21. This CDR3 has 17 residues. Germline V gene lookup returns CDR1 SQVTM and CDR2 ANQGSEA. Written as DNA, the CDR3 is TGCAGCGCCCGGGGAGGGCTAGCGGACCCCGTGGGAGATACGCAGTATTTT. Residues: CSARGGLADPVGDTQYF.

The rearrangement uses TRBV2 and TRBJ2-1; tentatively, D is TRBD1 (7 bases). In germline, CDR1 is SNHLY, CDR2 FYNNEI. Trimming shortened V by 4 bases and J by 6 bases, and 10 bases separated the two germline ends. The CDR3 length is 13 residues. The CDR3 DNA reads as TGTGCCAGCAGTGGACAGGGAGGCAATGAGCAGTTCTTC. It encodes CASSGQGGNEQFF.

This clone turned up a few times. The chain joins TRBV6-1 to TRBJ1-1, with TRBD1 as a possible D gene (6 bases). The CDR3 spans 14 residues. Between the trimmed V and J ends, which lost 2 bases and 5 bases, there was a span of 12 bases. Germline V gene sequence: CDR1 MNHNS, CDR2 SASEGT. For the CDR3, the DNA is TGTGCCAGCAGTGAACCGGGGGGCGTAACTGAAGCTTTCTTT. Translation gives CASSEPGGVTEAFF.

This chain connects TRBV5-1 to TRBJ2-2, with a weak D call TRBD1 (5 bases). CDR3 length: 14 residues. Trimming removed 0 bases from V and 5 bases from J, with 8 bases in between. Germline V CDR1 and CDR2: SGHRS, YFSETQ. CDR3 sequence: CASSLVGVTGELFF. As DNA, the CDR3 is TGCGCCAGCAGCTTGGTAGGGGTAACCGGGGAGCTGTTTTTT.

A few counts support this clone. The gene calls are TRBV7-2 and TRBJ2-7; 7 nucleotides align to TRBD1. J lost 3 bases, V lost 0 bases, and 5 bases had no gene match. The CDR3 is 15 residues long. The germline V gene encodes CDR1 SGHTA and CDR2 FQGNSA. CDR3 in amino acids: CASSLAGSGGYEQYF. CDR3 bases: TGTGCCAGCAGCTTAGCGGGGTCAGGGGGCTACGAGCAGTACTTC.

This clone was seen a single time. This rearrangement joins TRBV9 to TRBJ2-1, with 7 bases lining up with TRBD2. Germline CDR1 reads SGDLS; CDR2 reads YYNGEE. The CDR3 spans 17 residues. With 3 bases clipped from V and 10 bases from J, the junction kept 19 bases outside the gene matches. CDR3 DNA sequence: TGTGCCAGCAGCGGAAGGATGGATAGCGGGCCGTGGAGCGAGCAGTTCTTC. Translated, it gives CASSGRMDSGPWSEQFF. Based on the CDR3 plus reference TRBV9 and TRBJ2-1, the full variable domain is DSGVTQTPKHLITATGQRVTLRCSPRSGDLSVYWYQQSLDQGLQFLIQYYNGEERAKGNILERFSAQQFPDLHSELNLSSLELGDSALYFCASSGRMDSGPWSEQFFGPGTRLTVL.

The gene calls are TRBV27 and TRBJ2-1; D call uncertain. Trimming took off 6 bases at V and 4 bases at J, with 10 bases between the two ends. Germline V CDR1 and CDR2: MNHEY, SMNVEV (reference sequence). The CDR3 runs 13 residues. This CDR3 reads CASRISQYNEQFF. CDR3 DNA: TGTGCCAGCAGAATTTCACAGTACAATGAGCAGTTCTTC.

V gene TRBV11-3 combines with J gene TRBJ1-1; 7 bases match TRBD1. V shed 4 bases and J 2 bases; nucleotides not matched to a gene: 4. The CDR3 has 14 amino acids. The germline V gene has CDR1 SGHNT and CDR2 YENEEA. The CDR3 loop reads CASSSGTDNTEAFF. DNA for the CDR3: TGTGCCAGCAGCTCCGGGACAGACAACACTGAAGCTTTCTTT.

CDR3 protein: CASSQGIQETQYF. The CDR3 nucleotides read TGTGCCAGTAGTCAGGGGATACAAGAGACCCAGTACTTC. The chain couples TRBV19 to TRBJ2-5; tentatively, D is TRBD1 (6 bases). With 5 bases removed from V and 2 bases from J, the gap between germline ends came to 9 bases. The germline V gene encodes CDR1 LNHDA and CDR2 SQIVND (reference sequence). The CDR3 length is 13 residues.

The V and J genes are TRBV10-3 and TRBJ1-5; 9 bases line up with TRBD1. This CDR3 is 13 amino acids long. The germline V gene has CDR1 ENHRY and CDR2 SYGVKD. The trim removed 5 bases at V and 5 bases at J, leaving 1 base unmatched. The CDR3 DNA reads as TGTGCCATCAGTACAGGGGGCGATCAGCCCCAGCATTTT. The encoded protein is CAISTGGDQPQHF.

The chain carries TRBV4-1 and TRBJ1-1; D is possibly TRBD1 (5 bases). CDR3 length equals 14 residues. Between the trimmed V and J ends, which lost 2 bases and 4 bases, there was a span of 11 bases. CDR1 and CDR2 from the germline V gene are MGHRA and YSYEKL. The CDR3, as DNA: TGCGCCAGCAGCCAATATCAGGGTAGCACTGAAGCTTTCTTT. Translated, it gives CASSQYQGSTEAFF.

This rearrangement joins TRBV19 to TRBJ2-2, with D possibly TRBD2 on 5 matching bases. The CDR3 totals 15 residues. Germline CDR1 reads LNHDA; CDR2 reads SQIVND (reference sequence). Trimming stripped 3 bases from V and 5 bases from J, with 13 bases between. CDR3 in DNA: TGTGCCAGTAGTATCGGGCTAGCTGTTACCGGGGAGCTGTTTTTT. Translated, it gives CASSIGLAVTGELFF.

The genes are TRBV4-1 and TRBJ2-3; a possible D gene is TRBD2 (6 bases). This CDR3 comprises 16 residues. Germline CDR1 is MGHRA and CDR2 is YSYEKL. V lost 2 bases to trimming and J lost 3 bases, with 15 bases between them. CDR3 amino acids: CASSQWSGLQTDTQYF. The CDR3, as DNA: TGCGCCAGCAGCCAATGGTCCGGACTACAAACAGATACGCAGTATTTT.

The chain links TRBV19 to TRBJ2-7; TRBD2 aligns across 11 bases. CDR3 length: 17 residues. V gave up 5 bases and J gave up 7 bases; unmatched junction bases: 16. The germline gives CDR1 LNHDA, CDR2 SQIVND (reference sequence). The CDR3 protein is CASSPASGRTYSREQYF. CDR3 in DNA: TGTGCCAGTAGTCCTGCTAGCGGGAGGACATACTCCCGAGAGCAGTACTTC. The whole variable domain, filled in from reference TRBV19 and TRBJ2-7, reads DGGITQSPKYLFRKEGQNVTLSCEQNLNHDAMYWYRQDPGQGLRLIYYSQIVNDFQKGDIAEGYSVSREKKESFPLTVTSAQKNPTAFYLCASSPASGRTYSREQYFGPGTRLTVT.

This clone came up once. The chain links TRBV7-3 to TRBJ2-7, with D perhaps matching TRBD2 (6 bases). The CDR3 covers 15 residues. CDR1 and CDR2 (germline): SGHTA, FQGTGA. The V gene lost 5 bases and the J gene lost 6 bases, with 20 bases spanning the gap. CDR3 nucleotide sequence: TGTGCCAGCAGCCCTACGGGGGACTCCACAGGCGAGCAGTACTTC. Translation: CASSPTGDSTGEQYF.

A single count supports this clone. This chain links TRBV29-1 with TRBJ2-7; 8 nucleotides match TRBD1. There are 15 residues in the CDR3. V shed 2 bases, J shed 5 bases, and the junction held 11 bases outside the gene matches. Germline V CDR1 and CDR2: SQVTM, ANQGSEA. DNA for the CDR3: TGCAGCGTTGAAAGGAGCAGGACAGGGCGCGACGAGCAGTACTTC. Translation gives CSVERSRTGRDEQYF.

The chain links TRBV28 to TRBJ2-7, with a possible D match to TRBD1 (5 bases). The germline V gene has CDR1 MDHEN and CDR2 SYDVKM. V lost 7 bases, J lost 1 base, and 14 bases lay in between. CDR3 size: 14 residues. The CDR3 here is CASINKGYSYEQYF. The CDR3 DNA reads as TGTGCCAGCATCAACAAGGGGTATTCCTACGAGCAGTACTTC. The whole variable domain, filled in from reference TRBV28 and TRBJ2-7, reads DVKVTQSSRYLVKRTGEKVFLECVQDMDHENMFWYRQDPGLGLRLIYFSYDVKMKEKGDIPEGYSVSREKKERFSLILESASTNQTSMYLCASINKGYSYEQYFGPGTRLTVT.

CDR3 nucleotides: TGTGCCAGCAGCCTTAATCGGGACAGGAACTATGGCTACACCTTC. It codes for CASSLNRDRNYGYTF. The gene calls are TRBV7-2 and TRBJ1-2, with TRBD1 identical over 8 bases. Unmatched junction bases numbered 7, after V lost 5 bases and J lost 2 bases. Germline CDR1 is SGHTA and CDR2 is FQGNSA. CDR3 length equals 15 residues.

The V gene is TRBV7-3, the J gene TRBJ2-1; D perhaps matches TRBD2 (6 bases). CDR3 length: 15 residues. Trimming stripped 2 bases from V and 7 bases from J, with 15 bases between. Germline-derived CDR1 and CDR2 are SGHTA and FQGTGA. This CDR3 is CASSLFGSLENEQFF. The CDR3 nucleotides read TGTGCCAGCAGCTTATTCGGGAGCCTCGAAAATGAGCAGTTCTTC.

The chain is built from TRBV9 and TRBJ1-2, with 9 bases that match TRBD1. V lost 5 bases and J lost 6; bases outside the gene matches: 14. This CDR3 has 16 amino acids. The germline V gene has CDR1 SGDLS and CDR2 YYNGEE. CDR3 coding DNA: TGTGCCAGCAGAGCATCCCCGACGGACAGGGGTAATGGCTACACCTTC. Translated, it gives CASRASPTDRGNGYTF.

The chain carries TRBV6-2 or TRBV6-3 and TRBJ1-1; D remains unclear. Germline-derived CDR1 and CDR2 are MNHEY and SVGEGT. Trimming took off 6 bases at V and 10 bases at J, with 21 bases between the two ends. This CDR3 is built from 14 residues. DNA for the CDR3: TGTGCCAGCAGCTTTTCTCTATGGAGGGATGGAGCTTTCTTT. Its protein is CASSFSLWRDGAFF.